The TCR beta chain described here comes from a study of blood T cell repertoires in COVID-19. Study in general: Spain, Italy and the United States supplied samples that represented acute and convalescent COVID-19. T cells, B-cell-depleted T cells, or PBMCs supplied cDNA or gDNA.

While infection was still active, Seattle patients were enrolled and then followed longitudinally. The ends were cut back, 2 bases at V and 7 bases at J, with 15 bases in the middle. CDR1 is SGHDT, CDR2 YYEEEE, per germline. CDR3 size: 15 residues. Per the study methods: Estimated nucleated cell counts came from reference gene primer amplification. Repertoires were generated with immunoSEQ multiplex PCR, while TCRdb's copy carries only in-frame clones and drops some. V and J calls and clone size follow that table, whereas D and trimming were derived from the DNA. The sample shows about 200,000 clones, approximately 85% of them seen only once.

This receptor was identified in a woman between 65 and 79 years old with COVID-19, enrolled during active disease. The J gene is TRBJ2-2, the V gene TRBV5-6; tentatively, D is TRBD2 (5 bases). The sequenced sample was peripheral blood. CDR3 sequence: CASSFQGFRDGELFF. The CDR3 DNA sequence: TGTGCCAGCAGCTTCCAAGGGTTCCGGGACGGGGAGCTGTTTTTT.